This TCR beta chain derives from a study of blood T cell repertoires in COVID-19. Produced via immunoSEQ multiplex PCR; TCRdb's table is partial and in-frame only. This table has around 300,000 clones, roughly 89% appearing once. Trimming stripped 7 bases from V and 0 bases from J, with 16 bases between. Germline lookup yields CDR1 MGHDK and CDR2 SYGVNS. The CDR3 is 15 residues long. Input material: peripheral blood. J is TRBJ2-7 and V is TRBV25-1, with D unclear. The sequence was obtained from a man aged 50-59 years with acute or convalescent COVID-19. For the CDR3, the DNA is TGTGCCAGCACCCCCGCCCGCGCGGCCTCCTACGAGCAGTACTTC. Protein: CASTPARAASYEQYF.